The 14 T cell receptor beta chains reported below all come from one sample, sequenced in a study of cytomegalovirus exposure and HLA in healthy donors. 60 Vbeta and 13 Jbeta primers were used in PCR. This table comes from immunoSEQ multiplex PCR, and its TCRdb copy is limited to in-frame clones, with some not included. The table shows 130,000 to 150,000 clones, with around four fifths occurring only once. Sequences were obtained from PBMCs. The source of these receptors is a male donor in good health and CMV-seropositive.

Only a few counts were recorded for this clone. The chain recombines TRBV10-3 with TRBJ2-1, with a possible D match to TRBD2 (5 bases). V was clipped by 3 bases and J by 3 bases, with 12 bases between them. From germline, CDR1 is ENHRY and CDR2 SYGVKD. The CDR3 covers 15 residues. The CDR3 DNA reads TGTGCCATCAGTGATGGAGCGGCAGGCTACAATGAGCAGTTCTTC. Translation gives CAISDGAAGYNEQFF.

This clone was counted only a few times. This chain links TRBV4-1 with TRBJ1-5, with D uncertain. Trimming left V 1 base short and J 3 bases short, with 7 bases between. This CDR3 has 14 amino acids. In germline, CDR1 is MGHRA, CDR2 YSYEKL. This chain's CDR3 is CASSQGPDNQPQHF. Written as DNA, the CDR3 is TGCGCCAGCAGCCAAGGCCCAGACAATCAGCCCCAGCATTTT.

The V call is TRBV12-5, the J call TRBJ1-5; D is unclear. There are 15 residues in the CDR3. Germline CDR1 LGHNT, CDR2 FRNRAP. V lost 0 bases to trimming and J lost 2 bases, with 8 bases between them. The chain's CDR3 is CASGLVEGGNQPQHF. The DNA of the CDR3 is TGTGCTAGTGGTTTGGTGGAGGGTGGCAATCAGCCCCAGCATTTT.

The CDR3 DNA follows: TGTGCCAGCAGTCGCTTGGGGGGCTCCTACGAGCAGTACTTC. It encodes CASSRLGGSYEQYF. The chain employs TRBV27 and TRBJ2-7; D possibly corresponds to TRBD2 (6 bases). The ends were cut back, 5 bases at V and 0 bases at J, with 11 bases in the middle. Germline loops: CDR1 MNHEY, CDR2 SMNVEV (reference sequence). The CDR3 contains 14 residues.

This clone was counted between two and nine times. This chain joins TRBV18 and TRBJ1-6, with 7 bases that match TRBD1. Trimming cost V 10 bases and J 2 bases; bases outside gene matches: 8. The CDR3 totals 15 residues. Germline V CDR1 and CDR2: KGHSH, LQKENI. CDR3 DNA: TGTGCCACCAGGGACAGCCATGCCTATAATTCACCCCTCCACTTT. It is translated as CATRDSHAYNSPLHF.

The J gene is TRBJ2-2, the V gene TRBV10-3; 11 nucleotides align to TRBD2. Germline V lookup: CDR1 ENHRY, CDR2 SYGVKD. V lost 6 bases, J lost 1 base, and 1 base stayed unmatched. This CDR3 contains 15 residues. The CDR3 DNA follows: TGTGCCATCAGAGGGACTAGCGGGAACACCGGGGAGCTGTTTTTT. Amino acid sequence: CAIRGTSGNTGELFF.

V gene TRBV11-2 combines with J gene TRBJ2-7; 9 nucleotides agree with TRBD1. The CDR3 loop spans 14 amino acids. Germline assignment: CDR1 SGHAT and CDR2 FQNNGV. V lost 1 base, J lost 6 bases, and 4 bases stayed unmatched. CDR3 sequence (DNA): TGTGCCAGCAGCTTAGGCGGGACAGGGAGCGAGCAGTACTTC. It specifies CASSLGGTGSEQYF.

The CDR3 DNA is TGTGCCAGCACCCCCATGACAGGGATCCACGAGCAGTACTTC. This codes for CASTPMTGIHEQYF. The chain employs TRBV6-1 and TRBJ2-7; 7 nucleotides line up with TRBD1. CDR1 is MNHNS and CDR2 is SASEGT in the germline V gene. CDR3 size: 14 residues. The ends lost 7 bases at V and 5 bases at J; junction bases unmatched: 11.

The chain links TRBV4-1 to TRBJ2-5, with TRBD2 matching over 10 bases. V shed 4 bases, J shed 11 bases, and the junction held 13 bases outside the gene matches. Germline assignment: CDR1 MGHRA and CDR2 YSYEKL. CDR3 size: 15 residues. CDR3 region: CASSPSLAGGREQYF. DNA for the CDR3: TGCGCCAGCAGCCCTTCCTTAGCGGGAGGTAGGGAGCAGTACTTC.

The chain links TRBV7-9 to TRBJ2-1, with no clear D. Per the germline V gene, CDR1 is SEHNR and CDR2 is FQNEAQ (reference sequence). Trimming took off 3 bases at V and 16 bases at J, with 16 bases between the two ends. The CDR3 sequence is 12 residues long. The CDR3 region is CASSLGTKMIFF. CDR3 sequence (DNA): TGTGCCAGCAGCTTGGGTACTAAAATGATTTTCTTC.

The V call is TRBV7-9, the J call TRBJ1-1, with no clear D. V lost 1 base to trimming and J lost 0 bases, with 9 bases between them. This CDR3 is 15 amino acids long. CDR1 and CDR2 from the germline V gene are SEHNR and FQNEAQ (reference sequence). The CDR3: CASSLDSRLNTEAFF. Written as DNA, the CDR3 is TGTGCCAGCAGCTTAGACTCGAGATTGAACACTGAAGCTTTCTTT.

This chain links TRBV5-1 with TRBJ1-4; TRBD1 matches 7 bases. In germline, CDR1 is SGHRS, CDR2 YFSETQ. V lost 4 bases and J lost 4; bases outside the gene matches: 4. The CDR3 has 14 amino acids. The CDR3 sequence: CASSEQGFNEKLFF. The CDR3 DNA reads as TGCGCCAGCAGCGAACAGGGGTTTAATGAAAAACTGTTTTTT.

J is TRBJ2-3 and V is TRBV7-8; TRBD2 matches 13 bases. Trimming cost V 4 bases and J 0 bases; bases outside gene matches: 4. This CDR3 region has 17 residues. Per the germline V gene, CDR1 is SGHVS and CDR2 is FQNEAQ. The CDR3 DNA follows: TGTGCCAGCAGCTCGGGACTAGCGGGACATAGCACAGATACGCAGTATTTT. This codes for CASSSGLAGHSTDTQYF.

The chain links TRBV7-2 to TRBJ2-2, with 8 nucleotides matching TRBD2. Germline CDR1 is SGHTA and CDR2 is FQGNSA. The trim removed 7 bases at V and 4 bases at J, leaving 11 bases unmatched. The CDR3 is 16 amino acids. In nucleotides, the CDR3 is TGTGCCAGCACCTTTGGTCGACTAGCGATCACCGGGGAGCTGTTTTTT. Translation gives CASTFGRLAITGELFF.